This TCR beta chain was observed in a study of T cell responses to AZD1222 COVID-19 vaccine. Looked up from germline, CDR1 is SGHNT and CDR2 is YENEEA. This CDR3 spans 14 amino acids. V dropped 6 bases and J dropped 10 bases, with 16 bases sitting between them. The table came from immunoSEQ multiplex PCR; TCRdb's copy has only in-frame clones and leaves some out. The table lists over 100,000 clones, around nine tenths of them singletons. The chain employs TRBV11-3 and TRBJ1-6, with a tentative D call TRBD1 (5 bases). The origin of this receptor is an adult in good health. The sequencing here drew on peripheral blood, taken on day 0 of AZD1222 vaccination. CDR3 sequence reads: CASRSQVPGSPLHF. CDR3 sequence (DNA): TGTGCCAGCAGATCACAGGTGCCCGGATCACCCCTCCACTTT.